The 21 T cell receptor beta chains in this list originate from one sample, sequenced in a study of T cell responses to AZD1222 COVID-19 vaccine. Sequencing used immunoSEQ multiplex PCR; TCRdb keeps in-frame clones, though not all of them. The sample yields some 130,000 clones, roughly 93% seen once. This material consisted of peripheral blood, taken 28 days after the second AZD1222 dose. Receptors originate from an adult who received the AZD1222 COVID-19 vaccine.

This chain connects TRBV23-1 to TRBJ2-7; D is unclear. TRBV23-1 is identified as an open reading frame with a role that is uncertain. The CDR3 runs to 14 residues. The V and J ends lost 4 bases and 7 bases respectively, with 17 bases between them. As DNA, the CDR3 is TGCGCCAGCAGTCCGGCAGGAAGGTTTTGTGAGCAGTACTTC. This sequence encodes CASSPAGRFCEQYF.

The genes are TRBV2 and TRBJ2-2; D is possibly TRBD1 (5 bases). This CDR3 contains 15 residues. V was shortened by 6 bases and J by 3 bases, with 14 bases between the two germline ends. Germline V gene sequence: CDR1 SNHLY, CDR2 FYNNEI. CDR3 sequence reads: CASRRSQGDTGELFF. The CDR3 coding sequence is TGTGCCAGCAGAAGGAGTCAGGGCGACACCGGGGAGCTGTTTTTT.

The CDR3 DNA follows: TGTGCCAGCAGTACCCGGGACTCCTTCTATGGCTACACCTTC. The encoded protein is CASSTRDSFYGYTF. The chain carries TRBV28 and TRBJ1-2; tentative D call: TRBD1 (5 bases). CDR3 length: 14 amino acids. The ends were cut back, 5 bases at V and 4 bases at J, with 14 bases in the middle. The V gene's germline CDR1 is MDHEN and CDR2 SYDVKM.

This chain uses TRBV6-4 with TRBJ1-1; D unresolved. Between the trimmed V and J ends, which lost 3 bases and 4 bases, there was a span of 9 bases. There are 13 residues in the CDR3. Per germline, CDR1 MRHNA and CDR2 SNTAGT. The CDR3 sequence is CASSEASGTEAFF. Here the CDR3 DNA reads TGTGCCAGCAGTGAAGCTAGCGGCACTGAAGCTTTCTTT.

This chain connects TRBV15 to TRBJ1-2; D may be TRBD1 (5 bases). Germline-derived CDR1 and CDR2 are LNHNV and YYDKDF (reference sequence). The CDR3 sequence is 13 residues long. The V and J ends lost 4 bases and 5 bases respectively, with 11 bases between them. In DNA form, the CDR3 reads TGTGCCACCAGCACGACAGATTTATATGGCTACACCTTC. This encodes CATSTTDLYGYTF.

The genes are TRBV6-4 and TRBJ1-2; D is unresolved. Germline-derived CDR1 and CDR2 are MRHNA and SNTAGT. The V gene lost 4 bases and the J gene lost 8 bases, with 8 bases spanning the gap. CDR3 length: 11 amino acids. The CDR3 coding sequence is TGTGCCAGCAGTGGAATGGGGGGCTACACCTTC. Translation: CASSGMGGYTF.

The CDR3 loop reads CASSLVRGGSPLHF. In nucleotides, the CDR3 is TGTGCCAGCAGCTTAGTTCGCGGGGGGTCACCCCTCCACTTT. J is TRBJ1-6 and V is TRBV7-9, with a weak D call TRBD1 (5 bases). Germline lookup yields CDR1 SEHNR and CDR2 FQNEAQ (reference sequence). The germline V and J ends were trimmed by 1 base and 10 bases, with 11 bases remaining between them. This CDR3 comprises 14 residues.

The chain carries TRBV6-5 and TRBJ1-6; unclear D gene. This CDR3 spans 14 amino acids. V dropped 7 bases and J dropped 4 bases, with 11 bases sitting between them. Germline CDR1 MNHEY, CDR2 SVGAGI. CDR3 in DNA: TGTGCCAGCACTCGGCCCGGGTATAATTCACCCCTCCACTTT. Protein: CASTRPGYNSPLHF.

This clone was detected only once. This rearrangement joins TRBV30 to TRBJ1-6; D unclear. The CDR3 is made up of 12 amino acids. In germline, CDR1 is GTSNPN, CDR2 SVGIG (reference sequence). Trimming cost V 5 bases and J 7 bases, with 9 bases left between them. CDR3 nucleotides: TGTGCCTGGGAGAGTAGGAATTCACCCCTCCACTTT. Its protein product is CAWESRNSPLHF.

This clone was observed a few times. This chain connects TRBV19 to TRBJ1-1, with TRBD1 as a possible D gene (5 bases). The germline V gene encodes CDR1 LNHDA and CDR2 SQIVND (reference sequence). V was trimmed by 0 bases and J by 5 bases, leaving 19 bases between them. The CDR3 is 17 amino acids. CDR3 coding DNA: TGTGCCAGTAGTATAGACTCAGGACATCAAAAACGAACTGAAGCTTTCTTT. Translating it yields CASSIDSGHQKRTEAFF.

This rearrangement joins TRBV6-5 to TRBJ2-1; D unclear. The germline CDR1 and CDR2 sequences are MNHEY and SVGAGI. The V end was cut by 0 bases, the J end by 8 bases, with 11 bases between. CDR3 length: 14 amino acids. In DNA, the CDR3 is TGTGCCAGCAGTTACTCGGTAGGGTCGGATGAGCAGTTCTTC. This gives the protein CASSYSVGSDEQFF.

The chain carries TRBV7-9 and TRBJ1-6; 8 bases agree with TRBD1. Germline CDR1 SEHNR, CDR2 FQNEAQ (reference sequence). V shed 3 bases and J 9 bases; nucleotides not matched to a gene: 4. The CDR3 runs to 14 residues. The CDR3 DNA reads TGTGCCAGCAGCTTCGACAGGGGAGGTTCACCCCTCCACTTT. As protein: CASSFDRGGSPLHF.

In its sample, this clone was seen once. V usage is TRBV19 and J usage is TRBJ1-2; perhaps TRBD1 as D (5 bases). The V gene lost 8 bases and the J gene lost 4 bases, with 17 bases spanning the gap. From germline, CDR1 is LNHDA and CDR2 SQIVND (reference sequence). CDR3 length: 14 residues. This CDR3 reads CASWSGKEFYGYTF. In nucleotides, the CDR3 is TGTGCCAGTTGGTCAGGGAAGGAGTTCTATGGCTACACCTTC.

The V gene is TRBV9, the J gene TRBJ2-2; D is tentatively TRBD1 or TRBD2 (6 bases each). The CDR3 loop spans 15 amino acids. Germline V gene sequence: CDR1 SGDLS, CDR2 YYNGEE. V was shortened by 7 bases and J by 3 bases, with 16 bases between the two germline ends. The CDR3 protein is CASASEGGHTGELFF. The CDR3 coding sequence is TGTGCCAGCGCGAGCGAGGGGGGCCACACCGGGGAGCTGTTTTTT.

The chain is built from TRBV7-8 and TRBJ2-7, with D possibly being TRBD1 (5 bases). CDR3 length equals 17 residues. Trimming stripped 4 bases from V and 2 bases from J, with 21 bases between. CDR1 is SGHVS and CDR2 is FQNEAQ in the germline V gene. The CDR3 spells CASSSWGYTRATYEQYF. The CDR3 DNA reads as TGTGCCAGCAGCTCATGGGGCTACACAAGGGCGACCTACGAGCAGTACTTC.

The gene calls are TRBV19 and TRBJ2-5; 9 nucleotides align to TRBD1. The CDR3 is 17 amino acids. V lost 6 bases and J lost 4; bases outside the gene matches: 15. CDR1 LNHDA and CDR2 SQIVND come from the germline V gene (reference sequence). The CDR3: CASSPSSGDRVRETQYF. Written as DNA, the CDR3 is TGTGCCAGTAGCCCTAGTTCCGGGGACAGGGTACGAGAGACCCAGTACTTC.

Here the CDR3 reads CASSNGYAGYTF. The CDR3 DNA is TGTGCCAGTAGCAACGGTTACGCTGGCTACACCTTC. V is TRBV7-8 and J is TRBJ1-2; D is uncertain. Trimming took 9 bases from V and 7 from J, leaving 15 bases between them. The CDR3 is made up of 12 amino acids. Germline CDR1 and CDR2: SGHVS and FQNEAQ. The full variable domain, completed using reference TRBV7-8 and TRBJ1-2, is GAGVSQSPRYKVAKRGQDVALRCDPISGHVSLFWYQQALGQGPEFLTYFQNEAQLDKSGLPSDRFFAERPEGSVSTLKIQRTQQEDSAVYLCASSNGYAGYTFGSGTRLTVV.

The V call is TRBV7-9, the J call TRBJ2-7; D uncertain. This CDR3 region has 13 residues. CDR1 and CDR2 (germline): SEHNR, FQNEAQ (reference sequence). Trimming pared 2 bases from V and 2 bases from J, leaving 7 bases between. In nucleotides, the CDR3 is TGTGCCAGCAGCTTATCAGTTACCTACGAGCAGTACTTC. This translates into CASSLSVTYEQYF. Full variable domain (remainder filled in from reference TRBV7-9 and TRBJ2-7): DTGVSQNPRHKITKRGQNVTFRCDPISEHNRLYWYRQTLGQGPEFLTYFQNEAQLEKSRLLSDRFSAERPKGSFSTLEIQRTEQGDSAMYLCASSLSVTYEQYFGPGTRLTVT.

The rearrangement links TRBV19 to TRBJ2-1; D uncertain. Trimming took 3 bases from V and 3 from J, leaving 12 bases between them. The CDR3 length is 15 residues. Germline V CDR1 and CDR2: LNHDA, SQIVND (reference sequence). CDR3 sequence: CASSIGQVLYNEQFF. For the CDR3, the DNA is TGTGCCAGTAGTATCGGGCAGGTTCTCTACAATGAGCAGTTCTTC.

The V gene is TRBV13, the J gene TRBJ1-2; D perhaps matches TRBD1 (6 bases). V lost 6 bases and J lost 5, with 16 bases in between. The germline V gene encodes CDR1 PRHDT and CDR2 FYEKMQ (reference sequence). The CDR3 spans 14 residues. CDR3 protein: CASSQDRRIYGYTF. Written as DNA, the CDR3 is TGTGCCAGCAGTCAAGACAGGAGGATATATGGCTACACCTTC.

This rearrangement joins TRBV6-5 to TRBJ1-6, with D tentatively TRBD1 (6 bases). CDR3 length: 14 residues. The V gene lost 5 bases and the J gene lost 9 bases, with 14 bases spanning the gap. In germline, CDR1 is MNHEY, CDR2 SVGAGI. The CDR3 DNA is TGTGCCAGCAGTCGCGAGGACAGTATTTCACCCCTCCACTTT. As protein: CASSREDSISPLHF.